Included here is one TCR beta chain sequence, with context. The assay was immunoSEQ multiplex PCR, and TCRdb's table has in-frame clones only and misses some. The table lists roughly 90,000 clones, 80% of them singletons. The data originate from a study of blood T cell repertoires in COVID-19. In the study overall: In each case, the material was cDNA or gDNA derived from T cells, B-cell-depleted T cells, or PBMCs.

V was shortened by 3 bases and J by 7 bases, with 16 bases between the two germline ends. CDR3 length: 15 residues. The germline CDR1 and CDR2 sequences are SGDLS and YYNGEE. The material sequenced was peripheral blood. This chain joins TRBV9 and TRBJ1-4, with a tentative D call TRBD1 (6 bases). The source of this sequence is a woman aged 70-85 years with acute or convalescent COVID-19. CDR3 nucleotide sequence: TGTGCCAGCAGCGGGACAGCTACTTTTGGTGAAAAACTGTTTTTT. Translated: CASSGTATFGEKLFF. Based on the CDR3 plus reference TRBV9 and TRBJ1-4, the full variable domain is DSGVTQTPKHLITATGQRVTLRCSPRSGDLSVYWYQQSLDQGLQFLIQYYNGEERAKGNILERFSAQQFPDLHSELNLSSLELGDSALYFCASSGTATFGEKLFFGSGTQLSVL.